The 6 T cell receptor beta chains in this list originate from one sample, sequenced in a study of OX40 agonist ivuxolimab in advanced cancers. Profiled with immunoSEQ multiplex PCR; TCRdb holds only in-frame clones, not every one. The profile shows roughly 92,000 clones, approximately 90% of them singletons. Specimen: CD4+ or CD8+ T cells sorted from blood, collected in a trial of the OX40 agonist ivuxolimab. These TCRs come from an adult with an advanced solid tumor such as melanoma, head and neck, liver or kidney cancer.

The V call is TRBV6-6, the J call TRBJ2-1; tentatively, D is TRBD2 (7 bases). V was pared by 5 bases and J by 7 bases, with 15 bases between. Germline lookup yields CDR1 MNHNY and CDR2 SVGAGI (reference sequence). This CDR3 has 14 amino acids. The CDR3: CASSRGAGRNEQFF. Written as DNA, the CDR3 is TGTGCCAGCAGTCGGGGGGCGGGGAGGAATGAGCAGTTCTTC.

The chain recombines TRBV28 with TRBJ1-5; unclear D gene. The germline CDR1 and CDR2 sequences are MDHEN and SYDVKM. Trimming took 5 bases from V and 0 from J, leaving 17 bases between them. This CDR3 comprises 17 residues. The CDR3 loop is CASSPWTRTNSNQPQHF. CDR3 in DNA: TGTGCCAGCAGTCCCTGGACCAGAACAAATAGCAATCAGCCCCAGCATTTT.

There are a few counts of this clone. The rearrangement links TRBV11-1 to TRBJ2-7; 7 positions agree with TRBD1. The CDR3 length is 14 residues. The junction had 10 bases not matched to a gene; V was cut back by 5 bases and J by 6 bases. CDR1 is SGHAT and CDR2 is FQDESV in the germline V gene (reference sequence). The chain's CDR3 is CASSDVYRGSEQYF. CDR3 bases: TGTGCCAGCAGCGACGTCTACAGGGGTAGCGAGCAGTACTTC.

The CDR3 bases are TGTGCCAGCAGCTTATCCGGGACAGGGGCCTACGAGCAGTACTTC. Its translation: CASSLSGTGAYEQYF. The chain joins TRBV11-3 to TRBJ2-7; TRBD1 aligns across 10 bases. Germline values: CDR1 SGHNT, CDR2 YENEEA. Trimming cost V 2 bases and J 2 bases; bases outside gene matches: 3. CDR3 length: 15 residues.

CDR3 nucleotides: TGCGCCAGCAGCTTGCGATTCCAAGAGACCCAGTACTTC. Translating it yields CASSLRFQETQYF. The genes are TRBV5-1 and TRBJ2-5; D not resolved. V was shortened by 1 base and J by 1 base, with 5 bases between the two germline ends. This CDR3 has 13 amino acids. CDR1 and CDR2 (germline): SGHRS, YFSETQ.

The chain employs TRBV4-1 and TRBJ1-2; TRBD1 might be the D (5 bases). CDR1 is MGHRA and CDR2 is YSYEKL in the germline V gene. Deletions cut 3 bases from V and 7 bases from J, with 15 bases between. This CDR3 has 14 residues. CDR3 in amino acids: CASSHPGPGTGYTF. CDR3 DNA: TGCGCCAGCAGCCACCCGGGACCGGGGACTGGCTACACCTTC.